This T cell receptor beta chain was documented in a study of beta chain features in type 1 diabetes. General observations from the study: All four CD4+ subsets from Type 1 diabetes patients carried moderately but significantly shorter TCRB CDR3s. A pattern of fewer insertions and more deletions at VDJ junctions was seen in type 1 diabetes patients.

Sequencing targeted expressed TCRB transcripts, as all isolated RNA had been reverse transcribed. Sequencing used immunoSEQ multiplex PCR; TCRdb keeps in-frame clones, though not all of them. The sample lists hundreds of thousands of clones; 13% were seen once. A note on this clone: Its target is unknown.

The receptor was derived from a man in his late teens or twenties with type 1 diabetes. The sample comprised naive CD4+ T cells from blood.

CDR3 nucleotide sequence: TGCGCCAGCAGAACCCCCGGGACAACGAACACCGGGGAGCTGTTTTTT. Translated: CASRTPGTTNTGELFF. This chain uses TRBV4-1 with TRBJ2-2, with D possibly being TRBD1 (6 bases). Germline CDR1 reads MGHRA; CDR2 reads YSYEKL. V was pared by 6 bases and J by 0 bases, with 14 bases between. This CDR3 is built from 16 residues.